This T cell receptor beta chain was identified in a study of blood T cell repertoires in COVID-19 (TCRdb year 2020). Notes on the research overall: The collaborator samples originated in the United States, Italy and Spain and spanned the acute and convalescent phases of COVID-19. The dataset comprised deeply sampled blood TCRbeta repertoires from subjects exposed to, actively infected with, or recovered from COVID-19. The samples were drawn from the first 160 participants of the ongoing ImmuneRACE study and from some 1,300 subjects provided by 6 global collaborators. Where HLA class I and class II types were available, the types were taken from metadata supplied by the sample provider, not from assay-based typing. Nearly every sample came with metadata listing a de-identified subject ID, COVID-19 status, age in years and sex. The prospective study material was composed of cDNA or gDNA derived from T cells, B-cell-depleted T cells, or PBMCs. The repertoires were released in a freely available public database intended as a resource for research on the immune response to SARS-CoV-2. Study-level results and caveats: How much clinical and demographic metadata was included differed by source and by participant, and the metadata was provided uncurated.

With regard to this clone: What antigen it recognizes has not been identified. Nothing much larger sits one base from this clone, and base qualities are not available.

The CDR3 holds 16 amino acids from the cysteine to the phenylalanine. Just CDR3 DNA is preserved here, 48 bases in frame from base 1. CDR1 and CDR2, looked up from the germline V gene, are SGHTA and FQGTGA. Clipping removes 4 bases from V and 5 bases from J, with 9 as the unmatched junction base count. Participants in the prospective study were enrolled through a virtual design, were aged about 18 to 90 years, and lived in roughly 24 United States geographic areas. Cohort assignment in the prospective study relied on participant-reported clinical history from a screening survey and a study questionnaire. In the prospective study, mobile phlebotomists collected whole blood, serum and a nasopharyngeal or oropharyngeal swab from each participant. Prospective study participants could optionally give additional blood draws and questionnaires over a roughly 2-month period. Before DNA extraction, blood samples from the prospective study were shipped at room temperature or frozen.

TCRbeta CDR3 regions were amplified from genomic DNA using the immunoSEQ Assay, a bias-controlled multiplex PCR. For the original study's pipeline: The number of nucleated cells in each sample was estimated from the amplification of reference gene primers within the assay. Sequence reads were collapsed and filtered to measure the absolute abundance of every unique TCRbeta CDR3 rearrangement. Productive Simpson clonality was computed per sample as the square root of Simpson's diversity index over productive rearrangements. Imported from immuneACCESS, the table was reduced by TCRdb to in-frame sequences with V and J called. These copies leave out some clones; in studies compared against another copy, an unresolved V gene accounts for under half, and the cause of the remainder is not known. For V, J and clone size, that table is used; D and trimming come from the DNA. The sample table records fewer than 350,000 clones; around 90% of these occur just once. About 1.8% of the sample is held by the ten biggest clonotypes.

The sequence was collected from a young woman with acute COVID-19. This receptor chain uses TRBV7-3 and TRBJ2-1; 9 bases in between match TRBD1. Sequencing was carried out using PBMCs or T cells enriched from blood (not recorded which). The nucleotide sequence is TGTGCCAGCAGCTCATCGGGGACAGGGTCGCACAATGAGCAGTTCTTC. It specifies CASSSSGTGSHNEQFF.